The clone carrying this TCR beta chain was picked up one time. This specimen comes from a study of blood T cell repertoires in COVID-19. As for the study in general: The origin of the acute and convalescent COVID-19 samples was the United States, Italy and Spain. PBMCs, B-cell-depleted T cells, or T cells provided the cDNA or gDNA that made up the material.

As processed by the authors: The authors estimated nucleated cell counts from reference gene primer amplification. Repertoires were generated with immunoSEQ multiplex PCR, while TCRdb's copy carries only in-frame clones and drops some. That table gives V, J and clone size, and the DNA gave D and trimming. The sample gives 250,000 or so clones, around four fifths of which show up once; 5.5% to 7.5% is in the top ten. The V end was cut by 3 bases, the J end by 4 bases, with 15 bases between. The CDR3 is made up of 15 amino acids. Germline V gene data show CDR1 as SGHNT and CDR2 as YENEEA. The sequenced sample was peripheral blood. The V and J genes are TRBV11-3 and TRBJ2-5; perhaps TRBD2 as D (6 bases). The receptor was isolated from a woman in her sixties with active or convalescent COVID-19. The CDR3 DNA sequence: TGTGCCAGCAGCTTGGGCAGGCGCGGGACAGAGACCCAGTACTTC. It yields the protein CASSLGRRGTETQYF.